The 17 T cell receptor beta chains below were found in one sample sequenced in a study of cytomegalovirus exposure and HLA in healthy donors. The PCR ran on 60 Vbeta and 13 Jbeta primers. Generated by immunoSEQ multiplex PCR, the TCRdb table keeps only in-frame clones and is missing some. The repertoire has 250,000 to 350,000 clones, 86% of them found once; the top ten carry roughly 4%. The specimen was PBMCs. The receptors come from a middle-aged man in good health and CMV-seropositive.

A note on this clone: Different DNA sequences within this sample yield the same CDR3. This chain connects TRBV29-1 to TRBJ2-3; a weak D match, TRBD1 (6 bases). Trimming shortened V by 6 bases and J by 3 bases, and 16 bases separated the two germline ends. Germline lookup yields CDR1 SQVTM and CDR2 ANQGSEA. The length of the CDR3 is 14 residues. The CDR3 sequence is CSVDRPQGTDTQYF. The DNA for the CDR3 is TGCAGCGTGGACCGACCCCAGGGGACAGATACGCAGTATTTT.

This chain links TRBV5-1 with TRBJ2-7, with 16 nucleotides matching TRBD2. The CDR3 is made up of 17 amino acids. CDR1 and CDR2 from the germline V gene are SGHRS and YFSETQ. V lost 4 bases to trimming and J lost 4 bases; unmatched junction nucleotides: 8. Here the CDR3 reads CASSTGLAGGPGYEQYF. The CDR3 DNA reads as TGCGCCAGCAGCACGGGACTAGCGGGAGGGCCGGGTTACGAGCAGTACTTC.

V usage is TRBV10-3 and J usage is TRBJ2-7; possible D gene TRBD2, 5 bases. With 2 bases removed from V and 0 bases from J, the gap between germline ends came to 8 bases. Germline V gene sequence: CDR1 ENHRY, CDR2 SYGVKD. The CDR3 totals 14 residues. Written as DNA, the CDR3 is TGTGCCATCAGTGAGCCGGGAAGCTCCTACGAGCAGTACTTC. Translated, it gives CAISEPGSSYEQYF.

The rearrangement uses TRBV19 and TRBJ2-7; D ambiguous. CDR1 and CDR2 from the germline V gene are LNHDA and SQIVND (reference sequence). CDR3 length equals 14 residues. Trimming removed 4 bases at V and 0 bases at J, with 10 bases between. The DNA of the CDR3 is TGTGCCAGTAGTAACCTCCCGAGCTCCTACGAGCAGTACTTC. This translates into CASSNLPSSYEQYF.

This clone was detected once. V and J are TRBV29-1 and TRBJ1-2; D is undetermined. CDR1 and CDR2 (germline): SQVTM, ANQGSEA. The CDR3 has 15 amino acids. The V gene lost 0 bases and the J gene lost 5 bases, with 16 bases spanning the gap. The CDR3 loop reads CSVEDLARGVYGYTF. The CDR3 DNA is TGCAGCGTTGAAGACCTCGCTCGGGGAGTATATGGCTACACCTTC.

The CDR3 sequence: CASSSGRSDTQYF. In DNA form, the CDR3 reads TGTGCCAGCAGCTCCGGGAGGTCAGATACGCAGTATTTT. This chain links TRBV7-2 with TRBJ2-3; 7 bases are a match to TRBD2. Per germline, CDR1 SGHTA and CDR2 FQGNSA. The CDR3 loop spans 13 amino acids. V dropped 4 bases and J dropped 4; count of bases not matched to a gene: 2. The full variable domain, completed using reference TRBV7-2 and TRBJ2-3, is GAGVSQSPSNKVTEKGKDVELRCDPISGHTALYWYRQSLGQGLEFLIYFQGNSAPDKSGLPSDRFSAERTGGSVSTLTIQRTQQEDSAVYLCASSSGRSDTQYFGPGTRLTVL.

This chain uses TRBV2 with TRBJ1-1; TRBD1 matches at 7 bases. CDR3 length: 14 residues. The J segment lost 3 bases and the V segment lost 6 bases, leaving 7 bases of the junction unmatched. Germline V lookup: CDR1 SNHLY, CDR2 FYNNEI. In DNA form, the CDR3 reads TGTGCCAGCAGACCCGACAGGGAAGACACTGAAGCTTTCTTT. Its translation: CASRPDREDTEAFF.

The chain carries TRBV6-6 and TRBJ2-5; 7 nucleotides agree with TRBD2. V trimming: 2 bases; J trimming: 5 bases; junction bases outside the gene matches: 5. Germline loops: CDR1 MNHNY, CDR2 SVGAGI (reference sequence). CDR3 length equals 14 residues. The chain's CDR3 is CASSYTEGGETQYF. The CDR3 DNA reads as TGTGCCAGCAGTTACACGGAGGGAGGGGAGACCCAGTACTTC.

The chain combines TRBV10-3 with TRBJ2-1; 7 nucleotides match TRBD2. From germline, CDR1 is ENHRY and CDR2 SYGVKD. The CDR3 loop spans 12 amino acids. J was trimmed by 9 bases and V by 2 bases; bases with no gene match: 1. DNA of the CDR3: TGTGCCATCAGTGAGACGGGAGGTGAGCAGTTCTTC. Protein product: CAISETGGEQFF.

This chain joins TRBV30 and TRBJ1-3; 8 bases align to TRBD1. The junction had 1 base not matched to a gene; V was cut back by 0 bases and J by 3 bases. CDR1 is GTSNPN and CDR2 is SVGIG in the germline V gene (reference sequence). The CDR3 length is 14 residues. This chain's CDR3 is CAWSVGTGGNTIYF. The CDR3, as DNA: TGTGCCTGGAGTGTAGGGACAGGTGGAAACACCATATATTTT.

The chain recombines TRBV6-1 with TRBJ1-4; D may be TRBD1 (6 bases). V shed 1 base and J shed 0 bases, with 21 bases lying between them. Per the germline V gene, CDR1 is MNHNS and CDR2 is SASEGT. CDR3 length: 20 amino acids. The CDR3 region has the DNA TGTGCCAGCAGTGAAGTCGCGATCGACAGGATTCTCCCAACTAATGAAAAACTGTTTTTT. Translating it yields CASSEVAIDRILPTNEKLFF.

This rearrangement joins TRBV28 to TRBJ1-5; 7 nucleotides match TRBD1. The CDR3 has 16 residues. Germline-derived CDR1 and CDR2 are MDHEN and SYDVKM. Germline trimming cut 5 bases from V and 4 bases from J; bases unmatched to any gene: 11. DNA for the CDR3: TGTGCCAGCAGTCTTCCCGGCAGGGGGTCTAATCAGCCCCAGCATTTT. It codes for CASSLPGRGSNQPQHF.

This clone was picked up one time. V gene TRBV15 combines with J gene TRBJ2-3, with 9 bases identical to TRBD1. CDR3 length: 16 residues. V trimming: 2 bases; J trimming: 2 bases; junction bases outside the gene matches: 5. Per the germline V gene, CDR1 is LNHNV and CDR2 is YYDKDF (reference sequence). The CDR3 DNA reads as TGTGCCACCAGCAGATCCGGGACAGGGTACACAGATACGCAGTATTTT. This encodes CATSRSGTGYTDTQYF.

The genes are TRBV25-1 and TRBJ2-2, with 9 bases matching TRBD1. V trimming: 3 bases; J trimming: 6 bases; junction bases outside the gene matches: 8. There are 16 residues in the CDR3. CDR1 and CDR2 (germline): MGHDK, SYGVNS. CDR3 protein: CASSDPGQGFPGELFF. Written as DNA, the CDR3 is TGTGCCAGCAGTGACCCAGGACAGGGGTTCCCCGGGGAGCTGTTTTTT.

In nucleotides, the CDR3 is TGTGCCAGTACCACATCAGGGCTAGTGGCCTCCAACATTCAGTACTTC. Amino acid sequence: CASTTSGLVASNIQYF. This chain links TRBV19 with TRBJ2-4; possibly TRBD1 for D (5 bases). Germline V lookup: CDR1 LNHDA, CDR2 SQIVND (reference sequence). V lost 7 bases and J lost 7, with 23 bases in between. This CDR3 has 16 residues.

The V gene is TRBV7-2, the J gene TRBJ2-7; 7 bases fit TRBD1. The ends lost 4 bases at V and 1 base at J; junction bases unmatched: 1. Germline values: CDR1 SGHTA, CDR2 FQGNSA. The CDR3 runs 13 residues. The CDR3 DNA reads as TGTGCCAGCAGCTCGGACAGGTCCTACGAGCAGTACTTC. It specifies CASSSDRSYEQYF.

In this sample, this clone turned up a few times. The rearrangement joins TRBV5-6 to TRBJ2-7; 8 nucleotides align to TRBD1. CDR1 and CDR2 from the germline V gene are SGHDT and YYEEEE. V gave up 3 bases and J gave up 1 base; unmatched junction bases: 3. The CDR3 sequence is 14 residues long. The CDR3: CASSSDRGSYEQYF. CDR3 nucleotides: TGTGCCAGCAGCTCAGACAGGGGATCCTACGAGCAGTACTTC. Full variable domain (outside the CDR3, taken from reference TRBV5-6 and TRBJ2-7): DAGVTQSPTHLIKTRGQQVTLRCSPKSGHDTVSWYQQALGQGPQFIFQYYEEEERQRGNFPDRFSGHQFPNYSSELNVNALLLGDSALYLCASSSDRGSYEQYFGPGTRLTVT.